These 31 T cell receptor beta chains came from one sample sequenced in a study of CD8 T cells in Susac syndrome. Random hexamers were used to reverse transcribe the RNA input (roughly 0.5 to 1 ug). TCRdb independently ran MiXCR on the immunoSEQ multiplex PCR reads; one entry per CDR3 protein. Here the sample spans over 150,000 distinct CDR3 sequences, 85% to 95% being singletons. Source material: CD4+ T cells from PBMCs. The receptors were sampled from a human donor with Susac syndrome.

The rearrangement links TRBV4-1 to TRBJ1-4; 8 nucleotides agree with TRBD1. Per the germline V gene, CDR1 is MGHRA and CDR2 is YSYEKL. V lost 3 bases, J lost 5 bases, and 11 bases stayed unmatched. The CDR3 consists of 17 residues. CDR3 sequence: CASSQTYPRQGNEKLFF. CDR3 nucleotide sequence: TGCGCCAGCAGCCAGACCTACCCCCGACAGGGGAATGAAAAACTGTTTTTT.

The chain carries TRBV5-1 and TRBJ1-1; no clear D gene. The CDR3 has 15 residues. CDR1 is SGHRS, CDR2 YFSETQ, per germline. V lost 2 bases and J 4 bases, leaving 15 bases between the germline ends. In DNA, the CDR3 is TGCGCCAGCAGCTTATCGGGCCCTCCTAGCACTGAAGCTTTCTTT. Encoded protein: CASSLSGPPSTEAFF.

The rearrangement uses TRBV29-1 and TRBJ1-1; TRBD1 matches 7 bases. Germline V gives CDR1 SQVTM, CDR2 ANQGSEA. With 0 bases clipped from V and 0 bases from J, the junction kept 4 bases outside the gene matches. CDR3 size: 15 residues. CDR3 amino acids: CSVEDSGTVNTEAFF. CDR3 DNA: TGCAGCGTTGAAGATTCCGGGACAGTGAACACTGAAGCTTTCTTT.

The chain joins TRBV19 to TRBJ2-2, with D unresolved. CDR3 length: 13 residues. Trimming took off 10 bases at V and 1 base at J, with 10 bases between the two ends. CDR1 and CDR2 from the germline V gene are LNHDA and SQIVND (reference sequence). The CDR3 DNA reads as TGTGCCAATCCCGGACGGAACACCGGGGAGCTGTTTTTT. Amino acid sequence: CANPGRNTGELFF.

The gene calls are TRBV20-1 and TRBJ2-7; D may be TRBD2 (5 bases). Germline loops: CDR1 DFQATT, CDR2 SNEGSKA (reference sequence). The V end was cut by 1 base, the J end by 0 bases, with 10 bases between. This CDR3 is built from 14 residues. The DNA of the CDR3 is TGCAGTGCTAGAGTCCCGGGGAGCTCCTACGAGCAGTACTTC. Translation gives CSARVPGSSYEQYF.

CDR3 DNA: TGTGCCAGCAAGAAGACAGGGGAGGGAAACACCATATATTTT. Amino acid sequence: CASKKTGEGNTIYF. V and J are TRBV13 and TRBJ1-3; 8 nucleotides agree with TRBD1. The CDR3 covers 14 residues. V trimming: 7 bases; J trimming: 4 bases; junction bases outside the gene matches: 6. Germline CDR1 PRHDT, CDR2 FYEKMQ (reference sequence).

The chain is built from TRBV29-1 and TRBJ1-5, with 7 nucleotides matching TRBD1. CDR3 length: 16 amino acids. Germline values: CDR1 SQVTM, CDR2 ANQGSEA. V shed 5 bases, J shed 4 bases, and the junction held 14 bases outside the gene matches. CDR3 sequence reads: CSVSGQDSGGNQPQHF. The CDR3 bases are TGCAGCGTTTCTGGACAGGATTCTGGGGGTAATCAGCCCCAGCATTTT.

This sequence joins TRBV10-2 and TRBJ2-7, with D possibly matching TRBD2 (6 bases). CDR3 length: 15 residues. Germline assignment: CDR1 WSHSY and CDR2 SAAADI. The germline V and J ends were trimmed by 7 bases and 6 bases, with 22 bases remaining between them. The CDR3 nucleotides are TGCGCCAGCACACAGCCTACCGGGGGACGTGGCGAGCAGTACTTC. Its protein product is CASTQPTGGRGEQYF.

The chain uses TRBV2 and TRBJ2-7; D may be TRBD1 (5 bases). The V and J ends lost 6 bases and 1 base respectively, with 10 bases between them. CDR3 length: 13 amino acids. Germline CDR1 and CDR2: SNHLY and FYNNEI. CDR3 in DNA: TGTGCCAGCAGGCAACAGGTTTCCTACGAGCAGTACTTC. Its translation is CASRQQVSYEQYF.

V gene TRBV18 combines with J gene TRBJ2-1; either TRBD1 or TRBD2 may supply D (5 bases each). Trimming stripped 5 bases from V and 6 bases from J, with 14 bases between. The CDR3 consists of 14 residues. Germline lookup yields CDR1 KGHSH and CDR2 LQKENI. The CDR3 loop is CASSSGLSSNEQFF. For the CDR3, the DNA is TGTGCCAGCTCATCGGGGCTCTCCAGCAATGAGCAGTTCTTC.

V usage is TRBV4-3 and J usage is TRBJ2-2, with TRBD1 matching 8 bases. This CDR3 is built from 16 residues. The germline gives CDR1 LGHNA, CDR2 YSLEER. V shed 1 base and J 4 bases; nucleotides not matched to a gene: 5. CDR3 loop: CASSQAGTGRTGELFF. The CDR3 DNA follows: TGCGCCAGCAGCCAAGCCGGGACAGGACGCACCGGGGAGCTGTTTTTT.

The chain uses TRBV20-1 and TRBJ2-7, with unresolved D. The CDR3 is made up of 13 amino acids. V gave up 6 bases and J gave up 2 bases, with 14 bases separating them. Germline V gene sequence: CDR1 DFQATT, CDR2 SNEGSKA (reference sequence). This CDR3 is CSAGHPGAYEQYF. The CDR3 DNA reads TGCAGTGCCGGGCATCCTGGAGCCTACGAGCAGTACTTC.

This clonotype came up once. The V gene is TRBV14, the J gene TRBJ2-7, with D possibly matching TRBD1 (5 bases). The V end lost 0 bases, the J end lost 3 bases, and 6 bases lay between the germline ends. This CDR3 is 13 amino acids long. CDR1 is SGHDN, CDR2 FVKESK, per germline. CDR3 protein: CASSQDQGYEQYF. CDR3 coding DNA: TGTGCCAGCAGCCAAGATCAGGGCTACGAGCAGTACTTC.

The CDR3 coding sequence is TGCAGCGTTGTGGCAGGGGACTATGGCTACACCTTC. This translates into CSVVAGDYGYTF. The J gene is TRBJ1-2, the V gene TRBV29-1; tentative D call: TRBD1 (6 bases). V was cut by 4 bases and J by 3 bases, with 9 bases left in between. The germline V gene encodes CDR1 SQVTM and CDR2 ANQGSEA. The CDR3 runs 12 residues.

J is TRBJ2-1 and V is TRBV29-1; D perhaps matches TRBD2 (6 bases). The CDR3 loop spans 14 amino acids. Trimming removed 7 bases from V and 4 bases from J, with 17 bases in between. Germline loops: CDR1 SQVTM, CDR2 ANQGSEA. CDR3 loop: CSGGTASAYNEQFF. In DNA form, the CDR3 reads TGCAGCGGAGGCACGGCTAGCGCGTACAATGAGCAGTTCTTC.

This clonotype has only one observation. J is TRBJ2-1 and V is TRBV29-1, with 13 bases matching TRBD2. J lost 6 bases, V lost 7 bases, and 6 bases had no gene match. The CDR3 has 14 amino acids. The germline gives CDR1 SQVTM, CDR2 ANQGSEA. CDR3 in amino acids: CSGTSGRAGNEQFF. As DNA, the CDR3 is TGCAGCGGAACTAGCGGGAGGGCAGGCAATGAGCAGTTCTTC.

This chain joins TRBV13 and TRBJ1-2; D is undetermined. Germline V lookup: CDR1 PRHDT, CDR2 FYEKMQ (reference sequence). Trimming pared 6 bases from V and 8 bases from J, leaving 19 bases between. CDR3 length: 14 residues. The CDR3 coding sequence is TGTGCCAGCAGAGCTACATCGAAGCCCGGGGGCTACACCTTC. It encodes CASRATSKPGGYTF.

The V gene is TRBV27, the J gene TRBJ1-1; 11 bases map to TRBD1. The J segment lost 1 base and the V segment lost 4 bases, leaving 2 bases of the junction unmatched. The germline V gene encodes CDR1 MNHEY and CDR2 SMNVEV (reference sequence). The CDR3 has 15 residues. CDR3 sequence (DNA): TGTGCCAGCAGTTCCGGACAGGGGGCGAACACTGAAGCTTTCTTT. It is translated as CASSSGQGANTEAFF.

The chain uses TRBV7-8 and TRBJ1-4; the D is unclear. The germline V and J ends were trimmed by 1 base and 3 bases, with 6 bases remaining between them. The germline gives CDR1 SGHVS, CDR2 FQNEAQ. This CDR3 region has 14 residues. CDR3 protein: CASSLDGSNEKLFF. In DNA, the CDR3 is TGTGCCAGCAGCTTAGACGGGTCTAATGAAAAACTGTTTTTT. Using reference TRBV7-8 and TRBJ1-4 for the parts outside the CDR3, the full variable domain is GAGVSQSPRYKVAKRGQDVALRCDPISGHVSLFWYQQALGQGPEFLTYFQNEAQLDKSGLPSDRFFAERPEGSVSTLKIQRTQQEDSAVYLCASSLDGSNEKLFFGSGTQLSVL.

This chain uses TRBV14 with TRBJ2-1, with D maybe TRBD2 (6 bases). V lost 5 bases to trimming and J lost 3 bases, with 8 bases between them. There are 13 residues in the CDR3. The germline gives CDR1 SGHDN, CDR2 FVKESK. CDR3 amino acids: CASSRDFYNEQFF. CDR3 nucleotide sequence: TGTGCCAGCAGCAGGGACTTCTACAATGAGCAGTTCTTC.

The table lists this clonotype with a count of one. The rearrangement links TRBV12-3 or TRBV12-4 to TRBJ2-1; 9 bases are a match to TRBD1. The CDR3 sequence is 18 residues long. Germline trimming cut 5 bases from V and 7 bases from J; bases unmatched to any gene: 18. The CDR3 DNA reads as TGTGCCAGCAGTCTTGACCACACGGGACAGGGTTTAGGGAATGAGCAGTTCTTC. It is translated as CASSLDHTGQGLGNEQFF.

The V call is TRBV20-1, the J call TRBJ2-5; D remains ambiguous. V dropped 0 bases and J dropped 5 bases, with 10 bases sitting between them. There are 13 residues in the CDR3. The germline V gene has CDR1 DFQATT and CDR2 SNEGSKA (reference sequence). For the CDR3, the DNA is TGCAGTGCTAGAGATTGGACGGGCGAGACCCAGTACTTC. This encodes CSARDWTGETQYF.

The chain joins TRBV11-2 to TRBJ1-4; D is unresolved. The CDR3 extends over 14 amino acids. Trimming cost V 0 bases and J 6 bases, with 8 bases left between them. The germline V gene encodes CDR1 SGHAT and CDR2 FQNNGV. The chain's CDR3 is CASSLEGPDEKLFF. The CDR3 bases are TGTGCCAGCAGCTTAGAGGGCCCAGATGAAAAACTGTTTTTT.

The CDR3 region is CATSRKGTATANNQPQHF. In nucleotides, the CDR3 is TGTGCCACCAGCAGAAAAGGGACGGCAACTGCCAACAATCAGCCCCAGCATTTT. This chain connects TRBV15 to TRBJ1-5, with TRBD1 as a possible D gene (5 bases). This CDR3 is 18 amino acids long. Germline CDR1 is LNHNV and CDR2 is YYDKDF (reference sequence). The V end lost 2 bases, the J end lost 3 bases, and 20 bases lay between the germline ends.

In its sample, this clonotype was seen once. The chain recombines TRBV20-1 with TRBJ2-7; the D gene is possibly TRBD2 (6 bases). Germline CDR1 is DFQATT and CDR2 is SNEGSKA (reference sequence). The CDR3 contains 13 residues. The V end was cut by 5 bases, the J end by 0 bases, with 11 bases between. Written as DNA, the CDR3 is TGCAGTGCTCCCCGGGACTTCTCCTACGAGCAGTACTTC. This gives the protein CSAPRDFSYEQYF.

The rearrangement uses TRBV28 and TRBJ2-1; 12 nucleotides align to TRBD2. With V trimmed by 4 bases and J by 8 bases, 9 bases remained unmatched. This CDR3 has 16 amino acids. Germline assignment: CDR1 MDHEN and CDR2 SYDVKM. The CDR3 spells CASSSGTSGRPDEQFF. The CDR3, as DNA: TGTGCCAGCAGTTCTGGGACTAGCGGGCGACCCGATGAGCAGTTCTTC.

The genes are TRBV3-1 and TRBJ1-4; D possibly corresponds to TRBD1 (6 bases). The CDR3 sequence is 14 residues long. Germline CDR1 reads LGHDT; CDR2 reads YNNKEL (reference sequence). Trimming took 4 bases from V and 2 from J, leaving 8 bases between them. CDR3 in amino acids: CASSLGQTNEKLFF. CDR3 coding DNA: TGTGCCAGCAGCCTTGGACAGACTAATGAAAAACTGTTTTTT.

This clonotype came up once. This chain links TRBV30 with TRBJ1-2; TRBD1 is a possible D gene (5 bases). CDR3 length equals 14 residues. Trimming pared 4 bases from V and 8 bases from J, leaving 20 bases between. In germline, CDR1 is GTSNPN, CDR2 SVGIG (reference sequence). For the CDR3, the DNA is TGTGCCTGGATCTCAGGTCCAGGGACCGGAGGCTACACCTTC. Its protein is CAWISGPGTGGYTF.

This CDR3 is CAWSVGIQNIQYF. The CDR3 DNA is TGTGCCTGGAGCGTCGGTATCCAAAACATTCAGTACTTC. The J gene is TRBJ2-4, the V gene TRBV30; D gene unclear. In germline, CDR1 is GTSNPN, CDR2 SVGIG (reference sequence). The CDR3 consists of 13 residues. Trimming pared 3 bases from V and 5 bases from J, leaving 11 bases between.

The genes are TRBV29-1 and TRBJ2-2; D is ambiguous. Germline V gives CDR1 SQVTM, CDR2 ANQGSEA. There are 12 residues in the CDR3. Trimming stripped 4 bases from V and 8 bases from J, with 11 bases between. The CDR3 loop reads CSVVLSVGELFF. For the CDR3, the DNA is TGCAGCGTTGTCCTCTCGGTAGGGGAGCTGTTTTTT.

In its sample, this clonotype was seen once. The chain carries TRBV2 and TRBJ2-2, with TRBD2 as a possible D gene (6 bases). Germline assignment: CDR1 SNHLY and CDR2 FYNNEI. This CDR3 has 15 amino acids. V lost 8 bases to trimming and J lost 6 bases, with 19 bases between them. The CDR3 sequence is CASGALGGFAGELFF. CDR3 coding DNA: TGTGCCAGCGGGGCTCTCGGGGGTTTCGCCGGGGAGCTGTTTTTT.